Shown below are 9 T cell receptor beta chains from a single sample sequenced in a study of identical twins. TCRdb used MiXCR to reprocess the 5' RACE reads, holding one entry per CDR3 protein. The sample shows 500,000 to 600,000 distinct CDR3 sequences, 20% to 25% of them seen only once. These data were also reused for a study on T cells expressing NK-cell markers.

Source material: CD4+ T cells sorted from blood. The source of these receptors is a woman between 18 and 30 years old in good health.

The V and J genes are TRBV7-8 and TRBJ2-5, with D unresolved. The length of the CDR3 is 12 residues. V dropped 4 bases and J dropped 7 bases, with 10 bases sitting between them. CDR1 is SGHVS and CDR2 is FQNEAQ in the germline V gene. CDR3 loop: CASSSQSGTQYF. The DNA for the CDR3 is TGTGCCAGCAGCTCCCAGTCGGGGACCCAGTACTTC.

The chain joins TRBV11-2 to TRBJ2-1; no reliable D call. This CDR3 has 11 residues. Between the trimmed V and J ends, which lost 4 bases and 9 bases, there was a span of 7 bases. Germline V lookup: CDR1 SGHAT, CDR2 FQNNGV. The CDR3 sequence is CASSYHTEQFF. DNA of the CDR3: TGTGCCAGCAGCTACCACACTGAGCAGTTCTTC.

Only a few counts were recorded for this clonotype. This CDR3 reads CSAGRAQETQYF. CDR3 nucleotides: TGCAGCGCTGGGCGGGCACAAGAGACCCAGTACTTC. This chain links TRBV29-1 with TRBJ2-5, with D perhaps matching TRBD2 (5 bases). This CDR3 is 12 amino acids long. Germline V gives CDR1 SQVTM, CDR2 ANQGSEA. The V gene lost 7 bases and the J gene lost 2 bases, with 11 bases spanning the gap.

This clonotype was observed at least ten times. The chain carries TRBV7-2 and TRBJ2-1; D gene uncertain. Germline lookup yields CDR1 SGHTA and CDR2 FQGNSA. The ends were cut back, 5 bases at V and 10 bases at J, with 21 bases in the middle. CDR3 length equals 15 residues. CDR3 sequence reads: CASSPFITPEVEQFF. For the CDR3, the DNA is TGTGCCAGCAGCCCTTTTATAACCCCCGAAGTAGAGCAGTTCTTC.

This clonotype has at least ten counts. This chain links TRBV4-2 with TRBJ1-4; no firm D call. The CDR3 runs 14 residues. V was shortened by 1 base and J by 14 bases, with 17 bases between the two germline ends. CDR1 is LGHNA and CDR2 is YNFKEQ in the germline V gene. The CDR3 DNA reads as TGTGCCAGCAGCCAAGCGGTAGGAGCCGCTAACCTGTTTTTT. Protein product: CASSQAVGAANLFF.

The chain recombines TRBV3-1 with TRBJ2-1; possibly TRBD2 for D (6 bases). CDR3 length: 15 residues. The V end lost 1 base, the J end lost 8 bases, and 15 bases lay between the germline ends. Germline loops: CDR1 LGHDT, CDR2 YNNKEL (reference sequence). CDR3 DNA: TGTGCCAGCAGCCAAGTTGGCGGGGCCGTCGATGAGCAGTTCTTC. Translation: CASSQVGGAVDEQFF.

The V call is TRBV20-1, the J call TRBJ1-2, with D possibly matching TRBD1 (6 bases). With 4 bases removed from V and 1 base from J, the gap between germline ends came to 7 bases. Germline V gives CDR1 DFQATT, CDR2 SNEGSKA (reference sequence). The CDR3 sequence is 12 residues long. CDR3 DNA sequence: TGCAGTGCTACGGACAGTAACTATGGCTACACCTTC. Translation: CSATDSNYGYTF.

In this sample, this clonotype turned up a few times. This chain links TRBV29-1 with TRBJ1-2, with 12 bases lining up with TRBD1. This CDR3 contains 12 residues. The germline V gene has CDR1 SQVTM and CDR2 ANQGSEA. V gave up 6 bases and J gave up 9 bases; unmatched junction bases: 5. This chain's CDR3 is CSVGTGGLSYTF. The CDR3 DNA sequence: TGCAGCGTGGGGACAGGGGGCCTAAGCTACACCTTC.

The V and J genes are TRBV20-1 and TRBJ1-6, with TRBD1 matching 8 bases. This CDR3 contains 13 residues. J gave up 9 bases and V 6 bases, and 7 bases lay outside the gene matches. Germline loops: CDR1 DFQATT, CDR2 SNEGSKA (reference sequence). In DNA, the CDR3 is TGCAGTGCGATGGACAGGGAAGGTTCACCCCTCCACTTT. Protein sequence: CSAMDREGSPLHF.